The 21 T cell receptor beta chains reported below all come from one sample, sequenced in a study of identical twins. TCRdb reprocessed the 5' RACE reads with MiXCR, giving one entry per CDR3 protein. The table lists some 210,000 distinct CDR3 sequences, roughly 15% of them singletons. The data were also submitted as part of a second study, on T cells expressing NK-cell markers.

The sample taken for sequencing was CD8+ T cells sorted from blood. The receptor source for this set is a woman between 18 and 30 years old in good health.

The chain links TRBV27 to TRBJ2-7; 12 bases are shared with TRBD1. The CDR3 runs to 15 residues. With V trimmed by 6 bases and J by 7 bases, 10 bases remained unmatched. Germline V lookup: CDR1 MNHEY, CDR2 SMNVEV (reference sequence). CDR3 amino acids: CASSPPGQGAQEQYF. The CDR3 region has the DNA TGTGCCAGCAGCCCTCCGGGACAGGGGGCTCAAGAGCAGTACTTC.

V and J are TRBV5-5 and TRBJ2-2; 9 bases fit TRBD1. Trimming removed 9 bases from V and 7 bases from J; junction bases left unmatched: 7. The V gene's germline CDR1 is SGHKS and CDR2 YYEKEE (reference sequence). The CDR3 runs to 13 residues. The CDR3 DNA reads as TGTGCCACACACACAGGGGGCGTCGGGGAGCTGTTTTTT. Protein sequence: CATHTGGVGELFF.

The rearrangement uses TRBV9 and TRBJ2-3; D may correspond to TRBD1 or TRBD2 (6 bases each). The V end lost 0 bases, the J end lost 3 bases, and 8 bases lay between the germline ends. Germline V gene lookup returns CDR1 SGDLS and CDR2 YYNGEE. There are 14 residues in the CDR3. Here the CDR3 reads CASSVEGGTDTQYF. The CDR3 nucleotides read TGTGCCAGCAGCGTAGAGGGGGGAACAGATACGCAGTATTTT.

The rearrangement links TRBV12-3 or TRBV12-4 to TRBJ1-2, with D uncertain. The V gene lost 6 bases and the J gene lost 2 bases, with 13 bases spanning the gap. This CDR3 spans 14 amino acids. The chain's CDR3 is CASRNGGLNYGYTF. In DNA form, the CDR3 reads TGTGCCAGCAGGAACGGCGGATTGAACTATGGCTACACCTTC.

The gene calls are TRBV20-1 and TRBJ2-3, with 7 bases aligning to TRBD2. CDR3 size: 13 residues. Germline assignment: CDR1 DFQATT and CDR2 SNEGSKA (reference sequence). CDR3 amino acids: CGVAGYSTDTQYF. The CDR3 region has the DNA TGCGGGGTAGCGGGTTACAGCACAGATACGCAGTATTTT.

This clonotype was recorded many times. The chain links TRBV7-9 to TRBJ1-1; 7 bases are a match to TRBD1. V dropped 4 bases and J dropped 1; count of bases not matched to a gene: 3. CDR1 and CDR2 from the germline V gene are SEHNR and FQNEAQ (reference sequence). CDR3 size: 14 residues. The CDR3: CASSWGTANTEAFF. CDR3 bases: TGTGCCAGCAGCTGGGGGACAGCGAACACTGAAGCTTTCTTT.

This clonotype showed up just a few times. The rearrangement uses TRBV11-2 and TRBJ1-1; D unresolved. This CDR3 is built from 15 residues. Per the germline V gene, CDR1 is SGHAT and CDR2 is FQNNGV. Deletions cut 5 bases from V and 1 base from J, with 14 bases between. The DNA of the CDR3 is TGTGCCAGCAGCGCCCCGGGGAGGGAGAACACTGAAGCTTTCTTT. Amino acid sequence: CASSAPGRENTEAFF.

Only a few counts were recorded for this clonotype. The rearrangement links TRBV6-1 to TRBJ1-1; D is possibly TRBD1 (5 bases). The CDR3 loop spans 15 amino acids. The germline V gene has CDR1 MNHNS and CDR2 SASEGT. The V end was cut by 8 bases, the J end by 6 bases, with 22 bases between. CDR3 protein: CASEPSGHLRPEAFF. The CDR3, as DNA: TGTGCCAGCGAGCCGAGTGGACACCTGAGACCTGAAGCTTTCTTT.

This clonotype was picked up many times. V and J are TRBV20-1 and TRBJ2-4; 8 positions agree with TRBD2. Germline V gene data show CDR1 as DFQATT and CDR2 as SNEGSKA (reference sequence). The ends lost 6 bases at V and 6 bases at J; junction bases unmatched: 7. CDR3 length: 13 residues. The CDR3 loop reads CSAPAGESNIQYF. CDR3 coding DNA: TGCAGTGCACCAGCGGGAGAATCAAACATTCAGTACTTC.

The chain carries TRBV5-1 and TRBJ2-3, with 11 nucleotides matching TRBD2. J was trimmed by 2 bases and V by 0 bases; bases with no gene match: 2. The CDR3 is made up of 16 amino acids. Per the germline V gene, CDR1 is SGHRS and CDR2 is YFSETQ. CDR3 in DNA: TGCGCCAGCAGCTTGGAACTAGCGGGAGCCACAGATACGCAGTATTTT. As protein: CASSLELAGATDTQYF.

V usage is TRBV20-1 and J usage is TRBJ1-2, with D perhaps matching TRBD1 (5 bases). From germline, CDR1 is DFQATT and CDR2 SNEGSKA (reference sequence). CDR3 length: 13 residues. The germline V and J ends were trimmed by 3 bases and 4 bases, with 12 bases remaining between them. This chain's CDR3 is CSARAGGIYGYTF. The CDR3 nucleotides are TGCAGTGCTAGGGCGGGGGGTATCTATGGCTACACCTTC.

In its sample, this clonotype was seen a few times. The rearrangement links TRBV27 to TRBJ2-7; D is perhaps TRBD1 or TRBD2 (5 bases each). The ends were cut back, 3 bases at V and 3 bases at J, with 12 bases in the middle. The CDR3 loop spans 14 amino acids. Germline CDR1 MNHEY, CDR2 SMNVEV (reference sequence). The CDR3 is CASSLMAGSYEQYF. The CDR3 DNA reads TGTGCCAGCAGTTTGATGGCAGGGAGCTACGAGCAGTACTTC.

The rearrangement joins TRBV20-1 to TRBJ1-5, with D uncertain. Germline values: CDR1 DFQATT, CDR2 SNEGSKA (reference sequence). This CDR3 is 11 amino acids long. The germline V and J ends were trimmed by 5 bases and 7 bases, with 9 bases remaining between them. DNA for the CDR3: TGCAGTGCTGCGGCGGGGCAGCCCCAGCATTTT. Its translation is CSAAAGQPQHF.

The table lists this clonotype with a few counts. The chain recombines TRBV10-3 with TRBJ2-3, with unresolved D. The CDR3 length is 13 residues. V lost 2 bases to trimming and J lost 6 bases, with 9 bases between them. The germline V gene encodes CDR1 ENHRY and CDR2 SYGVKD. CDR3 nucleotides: TGTGCCATCAGTGAGGGTTCGTTGGATACGCAGTATTTT. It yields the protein CAISEGSLDTQYF.

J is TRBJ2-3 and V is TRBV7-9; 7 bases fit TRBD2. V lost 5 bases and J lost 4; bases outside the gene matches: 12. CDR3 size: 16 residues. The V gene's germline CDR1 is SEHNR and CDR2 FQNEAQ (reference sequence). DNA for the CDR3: TGTGCCAGCAGCACCGAGGGAGGGCCCCGCGCAGATACGCAGTATTTT. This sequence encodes CASSTEGGPRADTQYF.

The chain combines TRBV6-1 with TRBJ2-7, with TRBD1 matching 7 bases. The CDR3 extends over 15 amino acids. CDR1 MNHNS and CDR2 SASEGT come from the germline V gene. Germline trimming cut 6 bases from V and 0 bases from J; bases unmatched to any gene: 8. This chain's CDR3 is CASRPEDRSSYEQYF. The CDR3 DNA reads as TGTGCCAGCAGACCAGAGGACAGGAGCTCCTACGAGCAGTACTTC.

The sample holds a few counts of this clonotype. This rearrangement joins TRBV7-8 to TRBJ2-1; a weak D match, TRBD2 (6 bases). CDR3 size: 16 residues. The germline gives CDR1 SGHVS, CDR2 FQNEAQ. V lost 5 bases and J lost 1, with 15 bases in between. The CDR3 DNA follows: TGTGCCAGCAGCCCCCGGGACTTGGATTCCTACAATGAGCAGTTCTTC. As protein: CASSPRDLDSYNEQFF.

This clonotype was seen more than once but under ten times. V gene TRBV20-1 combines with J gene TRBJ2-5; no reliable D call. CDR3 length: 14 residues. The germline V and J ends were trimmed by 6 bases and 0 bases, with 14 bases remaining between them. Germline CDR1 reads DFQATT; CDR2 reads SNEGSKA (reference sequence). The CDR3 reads CSALPTGYQETQYF. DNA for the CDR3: TGCAGTGCCCTCCCCACGGGCTACCAAGAGACCCAGTACTTC.

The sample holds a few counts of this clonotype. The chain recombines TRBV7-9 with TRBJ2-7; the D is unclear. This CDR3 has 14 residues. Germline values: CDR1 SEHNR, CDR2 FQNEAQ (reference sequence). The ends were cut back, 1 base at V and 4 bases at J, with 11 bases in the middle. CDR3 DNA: TGTGCCAGCAGCTTAGGCGGCCGTCAGTACGAGCAGTACTTC. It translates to CASSLGGRQYEQYF.

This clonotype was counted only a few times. CDR3 sequence: CASRPDAGGYEQYF. Here the CDR3 DNA reads TGCGCCAGTCGTCCAGACGCAGGGGGCTACGAGCAGTACTTC. This sequence joins TRBV5-1 and TRBJ2-7, with 7 bases matching TRBD1. Germline assignment: CDR1 SGHRS and CDR2 YFSETQ. The CDR3 consists of 14 residues. V shed 8 bases and J 3 bases; nucleotides not matched to a gene: 11.

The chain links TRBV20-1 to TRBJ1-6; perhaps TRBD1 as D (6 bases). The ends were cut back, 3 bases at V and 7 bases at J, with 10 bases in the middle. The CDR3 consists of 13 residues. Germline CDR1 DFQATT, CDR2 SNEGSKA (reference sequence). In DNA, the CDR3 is TGCAGTGCTAGCGGCCAGGGGAATTCACCCCTCCACTTT. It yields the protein CSASGQGNSPLHF.